Reported below is one T cell receptor (beta chain). This CDR3 region has 16 residues. V shed 3 bases and J 5 bases; nucleotides not matched to a gene: 8. Germline-derived CDR1 and CDR2 are SGHNT and YYREEE (reference sequence). The data derive from a study of blood T cell repertoires in COVID-19. Looking at the study overall: There were acute and convalescent COVID-19 samples, and they came from the United States, Italy and Spain. Sources were T cells, B-cell-depleted T cells, or PBMCs; the material itself was cDNA or gDNA.

In the original processing: The assay estimated nucleated cells by amplifying reference gene primers. Method: immunoSEQ multiplex PCR; TCRdb's copy keeps in-frame clones and lacks some. That table supplies the V and J calls and clone size; D and trimming were determined from the DNA. The sample consists of about 150,000 clones, 87% of them appearing once. V is TRBV5-4 and J is TRBJ2-5, with 12 bases aligning to TRBD1. The specimen sequenced was peripheral blood. The receptor's source is a woman in her sixties or seventies with active or convalescent COVID-19. The CDR3 loop is CASSSGTGGARETQYF. CDR3 in DNA: TGTGCCAGCAGCTCCGGGACAGGGGGCGCACGGGAGACCCAGTACTTC.